This T cell receptor beta chain was profiled in a study of blood T cell repertoires in COVID-19. Study at large: Collection of acute and convalescent COVID-19 samples took place in the United States, Italy and Spain. Sources were T cells, B-cell-depleted T cells, or PBMCs; the material itself was cDNA or gDNA.

All enrollees were roughly 18 to 89 years old and from roughly 22 US areas. CDR3 length: 14 residues. Looked up from germline, CDR1 is SGHAT and CDR2 is FQNNGV. Losses at the gene ends were 3 bases for V and 9 bases for J; bases not matched to a gene: 8. How the authors handled the data: From reference gene primer amplification, estimates of nucleated cell counts were derived. Here immunoSEQ multiplex PCR was the method, and the copy in TCRdb shows in-frame clones only, minus some. V, J and clone size derive from that table, while D and trimming were established from the DNA sequence. Of 260,000 or so clones detected, roughly 85% appear once; the ten largest clones hold about 2.5%.

This receptor was identified in a woman in her forties or fifties who had recovered from COVID-19. The sequenced sample was PBMCs or T cells enriched from blood (not recorded which). The gene calls are TRBV11-2 and TRBJ2-3; TRBD1 matches 8 bases. DNA of the CDR3: TGTGCCAGCAGCTTGGGGACAGGCGGCGGGACGCAGTATTTT. Translation: CASSLGTGGGTQYF.